This T cell receptor beta chain was found in a study of cytomegalovirus exposure and HLA in healthy donors. J was trimmed by 1 base and V by 3 bases; bases with no gene match: 4. Germline V gene data show CDR1 as SGDLS and CDR2 as YYNGEE. CDR3 length: 16 amino acids. This table comes from immunoSEQ multiplex PCR, and its TCRdb copy is limited to in-frame clones, with some not included. The data show more than 85,000 clones, with 90% to 95% seen just once and 1.1% held by the top ten. For this clone: What it recognizes is unknown.

Overall study results and limits: In vitro work confirmed that three CMV-associated chains recognize CMV antigens. The study recorded about 160 TCR beta chains that were cytomegalovirus-associated. In the roughly 120 validation repertoires, a later analysis found that first-cohort TCR clusters tended to co-occur.

Sequenced input: PBMCs. The chain has TRBV9 and TRBJ1-5; 10 nucleotides match TRBD1. The clonotype was recovered from a woman aged 25-40 years in good health and CMV-seropositive. CDR3 DNA sequence: TGTGCCAGCAGCGAGGGGACAGGGGAAAGCAATCAGCCCCAGCATTTT. Amino acid sequence: CASSEGTGESNQPQHF.